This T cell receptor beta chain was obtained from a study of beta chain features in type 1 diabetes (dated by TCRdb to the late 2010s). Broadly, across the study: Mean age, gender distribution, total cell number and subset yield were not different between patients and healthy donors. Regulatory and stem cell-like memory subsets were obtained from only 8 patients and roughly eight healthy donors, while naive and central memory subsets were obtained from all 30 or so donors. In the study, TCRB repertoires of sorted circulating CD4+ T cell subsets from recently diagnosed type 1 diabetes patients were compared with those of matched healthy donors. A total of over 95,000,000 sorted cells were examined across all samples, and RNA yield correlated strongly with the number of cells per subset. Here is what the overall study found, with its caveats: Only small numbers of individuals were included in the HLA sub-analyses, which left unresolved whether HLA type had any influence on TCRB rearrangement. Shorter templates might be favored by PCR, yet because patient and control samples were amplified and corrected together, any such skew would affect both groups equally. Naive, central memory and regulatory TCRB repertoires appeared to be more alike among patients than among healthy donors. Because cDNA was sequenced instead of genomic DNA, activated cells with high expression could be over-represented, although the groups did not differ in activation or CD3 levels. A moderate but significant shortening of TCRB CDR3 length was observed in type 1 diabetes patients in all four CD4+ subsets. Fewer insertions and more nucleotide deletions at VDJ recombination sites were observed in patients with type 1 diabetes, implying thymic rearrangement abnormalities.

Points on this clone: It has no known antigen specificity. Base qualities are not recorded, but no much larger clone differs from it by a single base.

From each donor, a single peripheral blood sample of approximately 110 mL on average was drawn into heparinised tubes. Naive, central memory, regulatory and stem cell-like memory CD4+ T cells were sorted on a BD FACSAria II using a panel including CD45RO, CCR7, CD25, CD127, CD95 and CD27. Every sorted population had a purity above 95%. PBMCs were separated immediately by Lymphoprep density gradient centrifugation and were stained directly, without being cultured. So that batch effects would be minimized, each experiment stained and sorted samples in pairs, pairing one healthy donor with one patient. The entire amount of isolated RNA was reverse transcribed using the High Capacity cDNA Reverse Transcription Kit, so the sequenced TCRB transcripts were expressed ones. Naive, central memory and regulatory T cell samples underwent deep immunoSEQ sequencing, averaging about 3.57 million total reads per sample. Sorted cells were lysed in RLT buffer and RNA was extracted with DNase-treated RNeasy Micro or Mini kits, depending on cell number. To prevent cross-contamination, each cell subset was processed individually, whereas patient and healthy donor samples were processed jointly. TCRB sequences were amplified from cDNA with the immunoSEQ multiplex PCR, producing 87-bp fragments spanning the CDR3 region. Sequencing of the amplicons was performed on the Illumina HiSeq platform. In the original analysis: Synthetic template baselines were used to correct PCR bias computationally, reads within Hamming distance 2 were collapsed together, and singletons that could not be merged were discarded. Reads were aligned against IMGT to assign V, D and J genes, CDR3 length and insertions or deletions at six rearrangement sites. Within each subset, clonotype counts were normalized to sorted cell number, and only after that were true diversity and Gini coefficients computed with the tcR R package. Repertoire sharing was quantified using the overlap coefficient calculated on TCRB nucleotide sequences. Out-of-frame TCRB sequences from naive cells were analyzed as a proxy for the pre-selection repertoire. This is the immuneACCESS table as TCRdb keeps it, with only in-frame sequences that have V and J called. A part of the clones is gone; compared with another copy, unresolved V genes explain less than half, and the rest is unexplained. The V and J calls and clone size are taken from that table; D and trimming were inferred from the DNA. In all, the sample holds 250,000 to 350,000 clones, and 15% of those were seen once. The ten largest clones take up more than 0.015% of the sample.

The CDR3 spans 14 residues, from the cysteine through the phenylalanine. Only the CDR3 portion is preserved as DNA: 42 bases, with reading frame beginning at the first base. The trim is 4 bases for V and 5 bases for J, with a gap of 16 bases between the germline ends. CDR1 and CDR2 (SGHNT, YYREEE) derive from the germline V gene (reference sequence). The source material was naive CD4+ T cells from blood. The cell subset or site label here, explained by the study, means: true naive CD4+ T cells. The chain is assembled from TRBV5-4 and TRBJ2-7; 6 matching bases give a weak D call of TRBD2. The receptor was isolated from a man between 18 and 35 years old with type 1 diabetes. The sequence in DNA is TGTGCCAGCAGCCGCACCGGGAGCGGCGACGAGCAGTACTTC. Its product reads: CASSRTGSGDEQYF. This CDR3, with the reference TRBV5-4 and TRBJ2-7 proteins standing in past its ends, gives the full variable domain ETGVTQSPTHLIKTRGQQVTLRCSSQSGHNTVSWYQQALGQGPQFIFQYYREEENGRGNFPPRFSGLQFPNYSSELNVNALELDDSALYLCASSRTGSGDEQYFGPGTRLTVT.